The next 13 T cell receptor beta chains were all read from a single sample in a study of T cells in Graves' hyperthyroidism and ophthalmopathy. RNA transcripts were the template for amplifying TCR beta CDR3 regions. HTBI primers were employed in a first-round RT-PCR of the TCR CDR3. One entry per CDR3 protein, called by TCRdb with MiXCR from the multiplex PCR reads. Of hundreds of thousands of distinct CDR3 sequences in the sample, over 35% were seen once. The specimen sequenced was blood. The origin of the receptors is a man between 18 and 29 years old with Graves' hyperthyroidism.

A remark on this clonotype: A read error may be the cause here, since a much bigger clone is one base away. The genes are TRBV7-8 and TRBJ2-5, with a weak D call TRBD1 (6 bases). The germline CDR1 and CDR2 sequences are SGHVS and FQNEAQ. CDR3 length equals 13 residues. Trimming pared 0 bases from V and 10 bases from J, leaving 12 bases between. Here the CDR3 DNA reads TGTGCCAGCAGCTTAGCGCAGGGGACGATCCAGTACTTC. Its translation is CASSLAQGTIQYF.

This clonotype was seen repeatedly, ten times or more. V and J are TRBV2 and TRBJ2-7; 7 bases align to TRBD1. V shed 10 bases and J 3 bases; nucleotides not matched to a gene: 9. The CDR3 runs 13 residues. CDR1 is SNHLY and CDR2 is FYNNEI in the germline V gene. CDR3 nucleotide sequence: TGTGCCACCCTACGACAGGGATACTACGAGCAGTACTTC. Protein product: CATLRQGYYEQYF.

Ten or more counts support this clonotype. This chain uses TRBV9 with TRBJ2-5; perhaps D is TRBD1 or TRBD2 (6 bases each). Between the trimmed V and J ends, which lost 0 bases and 2 bases, there was a span of 11 bases. Germline V gene lookup returns CDR1 SGDLS and CDR2 YYNGEE. CDR3 size: 15 residues. Here the CDR3 reads CASSVGRGLQETQYF. DNA for the CDR3: TGTGCCAGCAGCGTAGGGAGGGGGTTACAAGAGACCCAGTACTTC.

The chain has TRBV2 and TRBJ2-7; 9 positions agree with TRBD2. Germline V CDR1 and CDR2: SNHLY, FYNNEI. V shed 1 base, J shed 3 bases, and the junction held 7 bases outside the gene matches. CDR3 length: 16 amino acids. The CDR3 reads CASSEDSGGNYYEQYF. CDR3 nucleotides: TGTGCCAGCAGTGAAGATAGCGGGGGTAACTACTACGAGCAGTACTTC. The variable domain in full, completed from reference TRBV2 and TRBJ2-7, reads EPEVTQTPSHQVTQMGQEVILRCVPISNHLYFYWYRQILGQKVEFLVSFYNNEISEKSEIFDDQFSVERPDGSNFTLKIRSTKLEDSAMYFCASSEDSGGNYYEQYFGPGTRLTVT.

The chain employs TRBV7-9 and TRBJ2-4, with 7 bases that match TRBD2. From germline, CDR1 is SEHNR and CDR2 FQNEAQ (reference sequence). CDR3 length equals 15 residues. J gave up 6 bases and V 5 bases, and 10 bases lay outside the gene matches. CDR3 sequence (DNA): TGTGCCAGCAGCAAGAGGGCGGGAGCGGTAAACATTCAGTACTTC. Amino acid sequence: CASSKRAGAVNIQYF.

Comments on this clonotype: Relative to the germline gene, one junction end is altered; a read error may explain this. The rearrangement uses TRBV6-5 and TRBJ2-7; possibly TRBD1 or TRBD2 for D (5 bases each). Germline V gene sequence: CDR1 MNHEY, CDR2 SVGAGI. The CDR3 has 12 residues. In DNA form, the CDR3 reads TGTGCCAGCAGTTACCCGGGGCGGAAAGGGGACTTC. It codes for CASSYPGRKGDF.

The CDR3 loop is CAWGLAGGGETQYF. Written as DNA, the CDR3 is TGTGCCTGGGGACTAGCGGGAGGAGGGGAGACCCAGTACTTC. The genes are TRBV30 and TRBJ2-5; 14 bases agree with TRBD2. Germline CDR1 reads GTSNPN; CDR2 reads SVGIG (reference sequence). The CDR3 sequence is 14 residues long. V was clipped by 5 bases and J by 5 bases; unmatched bases: 4.

This clonotype was seen ten or more times. V gene TRBV29-1 combines with J gene TRBJ2-2; tentative D call: TRBD1 (5 bases). This CDR3 comprises 12 residues. V lost 4 bases and J lost 3, with 6 bases in between. CDR1 SQVTM and CDR2 ANQGSEA come from the germline V gene. Here the CDR3 DNA reads TGCAGCGTTGCAGGGTACACCGGGGAGCTGTTTTTT. The encoded protein is CSVAGYTGELFF.

V usage is TRBV15 and J usage is TRBJ2-3, with 10 positions matching TRBD1. This CDR3 spans 16 amino acids. Germline loops: CDR1 LNHNV, CDR2 YYDKDF (reference sequence). The trim removed 1 base at V and 4 bases at J, leaving 5 bases unmatched. The CDR3 protein is CATSRGTGGFSDTQYF. CDR3 coding DNA: TGTGCCACCAGCAGAGGGACAGGGGGTTTCTCAGATACGCAGTATTTT.

Note on this clonotype: Compared with germline, one end of the junction differs, possibly owing to a read error. DNA for the CDR3: TGTGCCAGCACCGTAGGGGGGGGAGTGGATGGCTACACCTTC. This sequence encodes CASTVGGGVDGYTF. The chain has TRBV9 and TRBJ1-2; maybe TRBD1 (6 bases). Germline lookup yields CDR1 SGDLS and CDR2 YYNGEE. The CDR3 totals 14 residues. The full variable domain, in which reference TRBV9 and TRBJ1-2 provide the parts outside the CDR3, is DSGVTQTPKHLITATGQRVTLRCSPRSGDLSVYWYQQSLDQGLQFLIQYYNGEERAKGNILERFSAQQFPDLHSELNLSSLELGDSALYFCASTVGGGVDGYTFGSGTRLTVV.

The chain combines TRBV19 with TRBJ2-2; 9 bases align to TRBD2. From germline, CDR1 is LNHDA and CDR2 SQIVND (reference sequence). CDR3 length: 16 amino acids. After removal of 7 bases from V and 6 bases from J, the junction contained 12 bases not matched to a gene. The CDR3 loop is CASMTSAGGPAGELFF. In nucleotides, the CDR3 is TGTGCCAGTATGACGTCGGCGGGAGGGCCGGCCGGGGAGCTGTTTTTT.

V is TRBV5-1 and J is TRBJ1-2; 8 bases line up with TRBD1. The CDR3 loop spans 15 amino acids. Germline V gives CDR1 SGHRS, CDR2 YFSETQ. The V and J ends lost 0 bases and 3 bases, in that order; junction bases with no gene match: 4. The CDR3 DNA follows: TGCGCCAGCAGCTTGGAAGCAGGGGGCGACTATGGCTACACCTTC. Protein: CASSLEAGGDYGYTF.

V gene TRBV2 combines with J gene TRBJ1-1; a possible D gene is TRBD1 (6 bases). Germline lookup yields CDR1 SNHLY and CDR2 FYNNEI. The CDR3 length is 14 residues. The CDR3 sequence: CARIDRRMNTEAFF. The CDR3 DNA reads TGTGCTAGAATTGACAGGCGGATGAACACTGAAGCTTTCTTT.